This entry concerns a single T cell receptor (beta chain). Its antigen is unidentified. The data derive from a study of radiation and T cells in renal cell carcinoma. This sample's time point: blood 4 weeks post-SBRT, at nephrectomy. Noted treatment: 15 Gy SBRT to primary tumor, nephrectomy 4 weeks later. Nephrectomy followed 15 Gy stereotactic body radiation by 4 weeks. Clear cell pathology was present in this patient's renal cell carcinoma. Study-level points and caveats: Top tumor clonotypes rose in blood 2 weeks post-radiation, then contracted.

TCRdb keeps only in-frame clones here, not all; method: immunoSEQ multiplex PCR. This repertoire shows some 81,000 clones, 89% found once; its top ten account for about 6%. The CDR3 consists of 14 residues. Germline V lookup: CDR1 SGHTA, CDR2 FQGNSA. V shed 5 bases and J 13 bases; nucleotides not matched to a gene: 11. The chain recombines TRBV7-2 with TRBJ1-6; TRBD1 matches at 7 bases. Source: blood, taken from a patient whose treatment included radiotherapy and nephrectomy. The clonotype was recovered from a woman aged 70-85 years with renal cell carcinoma. The CDR3 sequence: CASSNRQGLPPLHF. DNA for the CDR3: TGTGCCAGCAGCAACCGACAGGGCCTCCCGCCCCTCCACTTT.